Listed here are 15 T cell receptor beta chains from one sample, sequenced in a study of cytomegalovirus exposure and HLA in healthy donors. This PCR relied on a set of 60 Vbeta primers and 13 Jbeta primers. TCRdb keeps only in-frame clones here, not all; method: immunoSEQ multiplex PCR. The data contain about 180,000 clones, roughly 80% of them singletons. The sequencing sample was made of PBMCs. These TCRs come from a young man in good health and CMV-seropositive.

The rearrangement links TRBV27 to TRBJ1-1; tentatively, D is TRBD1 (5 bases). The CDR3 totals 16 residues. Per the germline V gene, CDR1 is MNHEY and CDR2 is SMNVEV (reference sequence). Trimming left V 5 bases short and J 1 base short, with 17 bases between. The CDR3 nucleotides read TGTGCCAGCAGTCCCCACCCCGGACACCCGAACACTGAAGCTTTCTTT. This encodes CASSPHPGHPNTEAFF.

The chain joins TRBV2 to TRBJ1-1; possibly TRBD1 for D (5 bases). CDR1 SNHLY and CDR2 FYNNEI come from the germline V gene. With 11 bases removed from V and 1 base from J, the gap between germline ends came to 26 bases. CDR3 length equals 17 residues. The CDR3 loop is CAQSVGGSWGENTEAFF. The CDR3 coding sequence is TGTGCCCAGAGTGTGGGAGGCAGCTGGGGGGAGAACACTGAAGCTTTCTTT.

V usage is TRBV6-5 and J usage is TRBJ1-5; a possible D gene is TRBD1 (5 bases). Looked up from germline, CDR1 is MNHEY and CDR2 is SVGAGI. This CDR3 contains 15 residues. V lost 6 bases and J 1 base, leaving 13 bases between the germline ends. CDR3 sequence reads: CASSPGQISNQPQHF. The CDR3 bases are TGTGCCAGCAGCCCAGGACAAATCAGCAATCAGCCCCAGCATTTT.

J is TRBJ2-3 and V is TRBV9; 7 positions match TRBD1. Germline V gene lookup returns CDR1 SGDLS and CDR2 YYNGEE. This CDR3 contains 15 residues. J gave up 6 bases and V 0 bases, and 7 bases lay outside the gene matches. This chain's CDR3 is CASSVARGLVDTQYF. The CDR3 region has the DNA TGTGCCAGCAGCGTAGCGAGGGGGCTCGTGGATACGCAGTATTTT.

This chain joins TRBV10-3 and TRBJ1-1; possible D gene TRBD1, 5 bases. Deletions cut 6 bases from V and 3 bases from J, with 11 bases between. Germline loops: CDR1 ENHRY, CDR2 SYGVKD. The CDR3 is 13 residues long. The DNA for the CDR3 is TGTGCCATCAGAGAGGGGAGGGACACTGAAGCTTTCTTT. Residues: CAIREGRDTEAFF.

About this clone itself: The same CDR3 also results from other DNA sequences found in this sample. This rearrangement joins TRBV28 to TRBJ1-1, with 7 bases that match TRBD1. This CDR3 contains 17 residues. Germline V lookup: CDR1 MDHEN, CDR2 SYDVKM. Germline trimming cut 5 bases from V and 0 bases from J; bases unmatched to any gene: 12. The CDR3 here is CASSVYRGRDMNTEAFF. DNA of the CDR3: TGTGCCAGCAGTGTATATAGGGGGCGAGATATGAACACTGAAGCTTTCTTT. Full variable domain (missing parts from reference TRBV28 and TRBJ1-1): DVKVTQSSRYLVKRTGEKVFLECVQDMDHENMFWYRQDPGLGLRLIYFSYDVKMKEKGDIPEGYSVSREKKERFSLILESASTNQTSMYLCASSVYRGRDMNTEAFFGQGTRLTVV.

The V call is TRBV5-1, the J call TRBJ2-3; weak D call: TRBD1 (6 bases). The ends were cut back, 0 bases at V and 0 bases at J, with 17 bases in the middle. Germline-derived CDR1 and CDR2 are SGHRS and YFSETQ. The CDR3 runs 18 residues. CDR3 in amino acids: CASSLEPGTPTSTDTQYF. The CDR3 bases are TGCGCCAGCAGCTTGGAGCCCGGGACACCGACTAGCACAGATACGCAGTATTTT.

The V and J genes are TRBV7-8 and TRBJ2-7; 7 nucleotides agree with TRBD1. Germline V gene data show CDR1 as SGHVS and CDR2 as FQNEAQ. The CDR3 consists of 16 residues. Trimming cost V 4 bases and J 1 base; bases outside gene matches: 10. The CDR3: CASSSRLAGGSYEQYF. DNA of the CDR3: TGTGCCAGCAGCTCACGCCTTGCAGGGGGATCCTACGAGCAGTACTTC.

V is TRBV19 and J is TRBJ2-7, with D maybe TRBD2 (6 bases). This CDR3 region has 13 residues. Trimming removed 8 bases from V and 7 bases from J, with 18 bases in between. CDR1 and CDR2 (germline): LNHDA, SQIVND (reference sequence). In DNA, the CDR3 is TGTGCCAGTTCTTTGGGGAGGTTAGGGGAGCAGTACTTC. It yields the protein CASSLGRLGEQYF.

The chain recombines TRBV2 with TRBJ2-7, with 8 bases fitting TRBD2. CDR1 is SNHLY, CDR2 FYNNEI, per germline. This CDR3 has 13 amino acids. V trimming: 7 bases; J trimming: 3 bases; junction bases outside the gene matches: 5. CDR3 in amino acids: CASILAGGYEQYF. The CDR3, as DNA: TGTGCCAGCATCCTCGCGGGAGGCTACGAGCAGTACTTC. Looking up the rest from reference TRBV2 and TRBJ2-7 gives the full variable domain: EPEVTQTPSHQVTQMGQEVILRCVPISNHLYFYWYRQILGQKVEFLVSFYNNEISEKSEIFDDQFSVERPDGSNFTLKIRSTKLEDSAMYFCASILAGGYEQYFGPGTRLTVT.

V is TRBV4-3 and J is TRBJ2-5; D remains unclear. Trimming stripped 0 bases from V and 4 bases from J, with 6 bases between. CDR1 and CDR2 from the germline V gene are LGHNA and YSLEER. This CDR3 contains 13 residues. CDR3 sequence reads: CASSQDLVETQYF. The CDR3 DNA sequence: TGCGCCAGCAGCCAAGACCTCGTAGAGACCCAGTACTTC.

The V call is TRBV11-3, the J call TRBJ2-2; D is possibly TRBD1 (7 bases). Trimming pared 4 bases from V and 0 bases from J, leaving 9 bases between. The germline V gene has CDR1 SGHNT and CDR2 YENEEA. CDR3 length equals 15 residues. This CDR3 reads CASSSGGSNTGELFF. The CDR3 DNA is TGTGCCAGCAGCTCAGGGGGGTCGAACACCGGGGAGCTGTTTTTT.

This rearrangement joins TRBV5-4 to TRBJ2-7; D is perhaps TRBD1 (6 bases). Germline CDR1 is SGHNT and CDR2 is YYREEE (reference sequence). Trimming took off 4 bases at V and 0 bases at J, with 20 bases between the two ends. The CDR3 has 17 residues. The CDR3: CASSLRDTPFSSYEQYF. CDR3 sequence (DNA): TGTGCCAGCAGCCTCCGGGACACCCCCTTTAGCTCCTACGAGCAGTACTTC.

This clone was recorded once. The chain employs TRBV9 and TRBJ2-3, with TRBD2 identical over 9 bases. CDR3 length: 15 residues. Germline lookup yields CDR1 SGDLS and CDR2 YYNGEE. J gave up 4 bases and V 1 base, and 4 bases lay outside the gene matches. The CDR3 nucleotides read TGTGCCAGCAGCGTAACGCGGGGGGGACCAGATACGCAGTATTTT. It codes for CASSVTRGGPDTQYF.

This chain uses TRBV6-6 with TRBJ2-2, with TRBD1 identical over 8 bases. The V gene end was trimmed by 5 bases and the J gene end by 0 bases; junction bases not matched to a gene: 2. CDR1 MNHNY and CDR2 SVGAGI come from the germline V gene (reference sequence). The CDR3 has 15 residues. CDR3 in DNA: TGTGCCAGCAGTGAGGGACAGGCGAACACCGGGGAGCTGTTTTTT. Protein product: CASSEGQANTGELFF.